A selection of T cell receptor beta chains follows, all from one sample in a study of blood T cell repertoires in COVID-19. Only in-frame clones appear in the TCRdb table, and some are missing; sequencing was by immunoSEQ multiplex PCR. The sample contains about 60,000 clones, about 80% of which appear only once. The sequenced sample consisted of peripheral blood. The receptors stem from a man in his fifties with active or convalescent COVID-19. Each CDR3 is given with its conserved first and last residue. The D gene is left open where the match is weak. Clone size appears in some rows only: once, few, many, or a class for an expanded clone.

.	.	TRBV6-1	TRBJ2-7	TGTGCCAGCAGTGAAGTCCGTAACTACGAGCAGTACTTC	CASSEVRNYEQYF
.	.	TRBV7-3	TRBJ1-1	TGTGCCAGCAGCCCGGAGGGGTTCACTGAAGCTTTCTTT	CASSPEGFTEAFF
.	TRBD1	TRBV6-5	TRBJ1-2	TGTGCCAGCAGCCGTGCGGGACAGGGATACTATGGCTACACCTTC	CASSRAGQGYYGYTF
.	.	TRBV19	TRBJ1-1	TGTGCCAGTAGTATAGATCGGTCCAGGGCCCCTGAAGCTTTCTTT	CASSIDRSRAPEAFF
.	.	TRBV20-1	TRBJ1-1	TGCAGTGCTATCTCGGGATATGAAGCTTTCTTT	CSAISGYEAFF
.	.	TRBV18	TRBJ2-7	TGTGCCAGCTCTCCCCATTCCCGGGGAGAGCAGTACTTC	CASSPHSRGEQYF
.	.	TRBV10-2	TRBJ2-1	TGCGCCAGCAGTGTTCGAGCCAATGAGCAGTTCTTC	CASSVRANEQFF
.	TRBD2	TRBV30	TRBJ2-1	TGTGCCGTCTCTAGCGGAGGCTCCTACAATGAGCAGTTCTTC	CAVSSGGSYNEQFF
.	.	TRBV30	TRBJ1-2	TGTGCCTGGAGTGTAGGTCGGGGGGCCTCAACGCTGTTTAACTATGGCTACACCTTC	CAWSVGRGASTLFNYGYTF
.	TRBD1	TRBV10-3	TRBJ2-2	TGTGCCGGAAGACAGGGCGCGAACACCGGGGAGCTGTTTTTT	CAGRQGANTGELFF
.	TRBD2	TRBV29-1	TRBJ2-1	TGCAGCTCTTCGACTAGCGGGATTGCCTACAATGAGCAGTTCTTC	CSSSTSGIAYNEQFF
.	.	TRBV2	TRBJ1-2	TGTGCCAGCAGTGAGGTGAGAGGAGGGAGTGGCTACACCTTC	CASSEVRGGSGYTF
.	.	TRBV10-3	TRBJ1-5	TGTGCCATCACCCAAGCGGGTAATCAGCCCCAGCATTTT	CAITQAGNQPQHF
few	.	TRBV3-1/TRBV3-2	TRBJ2-1	TGTGCCAGCAGCAGCAATAGCGGTGACTCCTACAATGAGCAGTTCTTC	CASSSNSGDSYNEQFF
.	TRBD1	TRBV7-3	TRBJ2-7	TGTGCCAGCAGCCCCGGGACAGAAACCTACGAGCAGTACTTC	CASSPGTETYEQYF
.	.	TRBV10-3	TRBJ2-5	TGTGCCATCAGGCTAGGACAAACAGACCAAGAGACCCAGTACTTC	CAIRLGQTDQETQYF
.	.	TRBV11-2	TRBJ2-7	TGTGCCAGCAGCCTATCTCTGGGGGGCGAGCAGTACTTC	CASSLSLGGEQYF
.	TRBD1	TRBV5-1	TRBJ1-5	TGCGCCAGCAGCTTGGAGACAGGGGTGAATCAGCCCCAGCATTTT	CASSLETGVNQPQHF
.	.	TRBV5-1	TRBJ2-1	TGCGCCAGCAGCTTGGGGGACTCCTCCAATGAGCAGTTCTTC	CASSLGDSSNEQFF
.	.	TRBV12-3/TRBV12-4	TRBJ2-5	TGTGCCAGCAGGCCATCAGCGGAAGAGACCCAGTACTTC	CASRPSAEETQYF